The 24 T cell receptor beta chains listed next were all sequenced from one sample in a study of Graves' ophthalmopathy and Graves' hyperthyroidism (dated by TCRdb to the late 2010s). Sequencer: Illumina HiSeq 2000. TCR beta CDR3 regions were amplified from RNA transcripts for repertoire sequencing. The first round was an RT-PCR using HTBI primers with the Qiagen OneStep RT-PCR kit, and this first round was followed by a second-round multiplex PCR, then size selection and purification. Clones were called with MiXCR by TCRdb after fastp trimmed the public reads at Q25, and only in-frame beta chains were retained. Each CDR3 protein gets just one entry, which takes the most common genes and DNA from the rows behind it. For this sample the table gives roughly 50,000 distinct CDR3 sequences, of which roughly half were detected only once. Clones ranked in the top ten supply roughly 4.3% of the sample. Input material: peripheral blood. Receptors were obtained from an adult woman with Graves' ophthalmopathy.

The rearrangement links TRBV5-1 to TRBJ1-5; D is perhaps TRBD1 (6 bases). V dropped 0 bases and J dropped 1 base, with 8 bases sitting between them. The germline gives CDR1 SGHRS, CDR2 YFSETQ. The CDR3 totals 15 residues. CDR3 in amino acids: CASSLGGQSNQPQHF. Here the CDR3 DNA reads TGCGCCAGCAGCTTGGGGGGACAAAGCAATCAGCCCCAGCATTTT.

This clonotype was picked up a small number of times. CDR3 region: CASSEARGGWDSEAFF. CDR3 nucleotides: TGTGCCAGCAGTGAAGCGCGTGGCGGATGGGACTCTGAAGCTTTCTTT. This sequence joins TRBV2 and TRBJ1-1; D is perhaps TRBD1 (5 bases). Per germline, CDR1 SNHLY and CDR2 FYNNEI. Trimming cost V 0 bases and J 6 bases, with 17 bases left between them. The CDR3 contains 16 residues.

Comments on this clonotype: The conserved final phenylalanine or tryptophan is absent from the CDR3, which likely points to a read error. The limits of the CDR3 on the DNA are not certain, so only TCRdb's listed CDR3 is given. The chain recombines TRBV19 with TRBJ2-2; TRBD1 was called by the table and not checked on the DNA. The CDR3 is 16 residues long, counting both termini. Germline V gene lookup returns CDR1 LNHDA and CDR2 SQIVND (reference sequence). CDR3 loop: CASSGRQGANTGELLY.

Regarding this clonotype: Compared with germline, one end of the junction differs, possibly owing to a read error. The rearrangement uses TRBV6-1 and TRBJ1-1, with D perhaps TRBD1 (6 bases). Germline loops: CDR1 MNHNS, CDR2 SASEGT. The CDR3 is 14 amino acids. The CDR3: CASSDAGANTEAVF. The CDR3 nucleotides read TGTGCCAGCAGTGATGCGGGGGCGAACACCGAAGCTGTCTTT.

This clonotype was seen repeatedly, ten times or more. V gene TRBV10-3 combines with J gene TRBJ2-4; TRBD2 matches 10 bases. CDR3 length: 19 residues. V shed 0 bases and J 1 base; nucleotides not matched to a gene: 9. CDR1 ENHRY and CDR2 SYGVKD come from the germline V gene. The CDR3 loop reads CAISESLAGDASAKNIQYF. CDR3 in DNA: TGTGCCATCAGTGAGTCCCTAGCGGGAGATGCTTCGGCCAAAAACATTCAGTACTTC.

This clonotype was counted many times. The rearrangement joins TRBV6-5 to TRBJ1-5; D call uncertain. Trimming cost V 0 bases and J 4 bases, with 7 bases left between them. The CDR3 is 14 amino acids. Looked up from germline, CDR1 is MNHEY and CDR2 is SVGAGI. The CDR3 loop reads CASSYSGGNQPQHF. The DNA of the CDR3 is TGTGCCAGCAGTTACTCGGGCGGGAATCAGCCCCAGCATTTT.

The V call is TRBV28, the J call TRBJ1-5; D remains unclear. Trimming took 2 bases from V and 7 from J, leaving 9 bases between them. The CDR3 sequence is 13 residues long. Germline assignment: CDR1 MDHEN and CDR2 SYDVKM. Here the CDR3 DNA reads TGTGCCAGCAGTTTAGGATTTGGGCAGCCCCAGCATTTT. As protein: CASSLGFGQPQHF.

As for this clonotype: In this CDR3 the conserved last residue, phenylalanine or tryptophan, is missing, so a read error is likely. This chain connects TRBV28 to TRBJ2-1, with a weak D call TRBD1 (7 bases). The germline V gene has CDR1 MDHEN and CDR2 SYDVKM. The CDR3 totals 12 residues. CDR3 in DNA: TGCGCCAGCAGGCGGGACAGCGGTGAGCAGTTCTGC. Translating gives CASRRDSGEQFC.

This clonotype was detected many times. This rearrangement joins TRBV6-2 or TRBV6-3 to TRBJ1-2, with D hard to call. The V gene's germline CDR1 is MNHEY and CDR2 SVGEGT. CDR3 length: 12 amino acids. Trimming shortened V by 7 bases and J by 0 bases, and 6 bases separated the two germline ends. CDR3 protein: CASTRANYGYTF. CDR3 nucleotides: TGTGCCAGCACCCGAGCTAACTATGGCTACACCTTC.

This chain joins TRBV11-2 and TRBJ2-3; 8 nucleotides line up with TRBD1. The germline CDR1 and CDR2 sequences are SGHAT and FQNNGV. V lost 5 bases, J lost 2 bases, and 27 bases stayed unmatched. There are 22 residues in the CDR3. CDR3 in DNA: TGTGCCAGCAGCCCCAGGGGGCCCTTAGCGTGGAGAAACAAGAATAACACAGATACGCAGTATTTT. Translated: CASSPRGPLAWRNKNNTDTQYF.

Ten or more counts support this clonotype. The junction shows a germline mismatch at one end, possibly a read error. The V and J genes are TRBV7-7 and TRBJ1-1, with a tentative D call TRBD1 (5 bases). Germline V CDR1 and CDR2: SSHAT, FNYEAQ (reference sequence). This CDR3 region has 13 residues. The CDR3 here is CASSAQPGGEAFF. The CDR3 DNA sequence: TGTGCTAGCAGCGCCCAACCGGGGGGGGAAGCTTTCTTT.

On this clonotype: Because it lacks the conserved phenylalanine or tryptophan at the end, this CDR3 is likely a read error. The chain links TRBV19 to TRBJ2-1, with D perhaps matching TRBD2 (5 bases). Germline values: CDR1 LNHDA, CDR2 SQIVND (reference sequence). The germline V and J ends were trimmed by 4 bases and 9 bases, with 13 bases remaining between them. The CDR3 extends over 13 amino acids. CDR3 protein: CASSTSGESEQFS. CDR3 DNA: TGTGCCAGTAGTACCAGCGGAGAGAGTGAGCAGTTCTCC.

As concerns this clonotype: A junction end diverges from the germline sequence, so it may reflect a read error. CDR3: CSVEGVSSGSF. The CDR3 DNA sequence: TGCAGCGTTGAAGGAGTATCTAGCGGGAGTTTC. The genes are TRBV29-1 and TRBJ2-6; 10 nucleotides agree with TRBD2. Germline lookup yields CDR1 SQVTM and CDR2 ANQGSEA. This CDR3 contains 11 residues.

On this clonotype: Given the absence of the conserved phenylalanine or tryptophan at the CDR3 end, a read error is likely. This chain connects TRBV27 to TRBJ1-5, with 9 bases aligning to TRBD1. The CDR3 sequence is 17 residues long. Germline V CDR1 and CDR2: MNHEY, SMNVEV (reference sequence). With V trimmed by 2 bases and J by 0 bases, 5 bases remained unmatched. In DNA form, the CDR3 reads TGTGCCAGCAGTTTAGGGACAGGGCCCTATAGCAATCAGCCCCAGCATGTT. It specifies CASSLGTGPYSNQPQHV.

Concerning this clonotype: The junction shows a germline mismatch at one end, possibly a read error. This sequence joins TRBV19 and TRBJ2-1, with 10 bases fitting TRBD2. This CDR3 comprises 17 residues. CDR1 LNHDA and CDR2 SQIVND come from the germline V gene (reference sequence). The CDR3 DNA follows: TGTGCCAGTAGTATTCAAAGCGGGGGGGCCCTGGGCAATAAGCAGTTCTTC. It encodes CASSIQSGGALGNKQFF.

This clonotype was recorded at least ten times. The CDR3 region is CASSQGRQGGASGANVLTF. The CDR3 nucleotides are TGCGCCAGCAGCCAAGGGCGACAGGGGGGTGCCTCTGGGGCCAACGTCCTGACTTTC. The rearrangement links TRBV4-1 to TRBJ2-6; 9 bases map to TRBD1. The V segment lost 1 base and the J segment 0 bases; nucleotides outside the gene matches: 7. Germline loops: CDR1 MGHRA, CDR2 YSYEKL. The CDR3 consists of 19 residues.

As for this clonotype: The final CDR3 position lacks the conserved phenylalanine or tryptophan, pointing to a likely read error. The rearrangement links TRBV5-8 to TRBJ1-5; no firm D call. Germline lookup yields CDR1 SGHTS and CDR2 YDEGEE. This CDR3 region has 12 residues. The CDR3 spells CASMWRNQPQHS. The CDR3 DNA is TGTGCTAGCATGTGGCGCAATCAGCCCCAGCATTCT.

The J gene is TRBJ1-3, the V gene TRBV6-1, with D tentatively TRBD1 (6 bases). Germline V gives CDR1 MNHNS, CDR2 SASEGT. Trimming stripped 6 bases from V and 0 bases from J, with 21 bases between. This CDR3 is built from 18 residues. Here the CDR3 DNA reads TGTGCCAGCAGGAATATCGGAGGGGGGAATCGCTCTGGAAACACCATATATTTT. Protein sequence: CASRNIGGGNRSGNTIYF.

The V gene is TRBV9, the J gene TRBJ2-7; D unclear. CDR3 size: 15 residues. Germline values: CDR1 SGDLS, CDR2 YYNGEE. V dropped 2 bases and J dropped 0 bases, with 12 bases sitting between them. The CDR3 spells CASSVRQDPSYEQYF. The CDR3 DNA is TGTGCCAGCAGCGTCCGCCAGGACCCCTCCTACGAGCAGTACTTC.

This clonotype was counted many times. The V gene is TRBV28, the J gene TRBJ1-2; 10 nucleotides line up with TRBD1. The CDR3 runs 12 residues. The V gene end was trimmed by 5 bases and the J gene end by 8 bases; junction bases not matched to a gene: 2. CDR1 is MDHEN, CDR2 SYDVKM, per germline. This chain's CDR3 is CASSGTGVGYTF. Here the CDR3 DNA reads TGTGCCAGCAGTGGGACAGGGGTGGGCTACACCTTC.

This rearrangement joins TRBV28 to TRBJ2-4; 7 bases line up with TRBD1. Germline V gene lookup returns CDR1 MDHEN and CDR2 SYDVKM. This CDR3 region has 13 residues. With V trimmed by 5 bases and J by 7 bases, 5 bases remained unmatched. CDR3 nucleotides: TGTGCCAGCAGTCCCACAGGGGATAACATTCAGTACTTC. Its translation is CASSPTGDNIQYF. The entire variable domain, with the rest obtained from reference TRBV28 and TRBJ2-4, is as follows: DVKVTQSSRYLVKRTGEKVFLECVQDMDHENMFWYRQDPGLGLRLIYFSYDVKMKEKGDIPEGYSVSREKKERFSLILESASTNQTSMYLCASSPTGDNIQYFGAGTRLSVL.

The gene calls are TRBV29-1 and TRBJ1-1; D ambiguous. Trimming shortened V by 5 bases and J by 4 bases, and 11 bases separated the two germline ends. Germline V gene lookup returns CDR1 SQVTM and CDR2 ANQGSEA. CDR3 length: 12 residues. This chain's CDR3 is CSVSRRLTEAFF. DNA for the CDR3: TGCAGCGTTAGTAGGAGGCTCACTGAAGCTTTCTTT.

This clonotype has just one count. This likely comes from a read error, as the CDR3 has no conserved phenylalanine or tryptophan at its end. The DNA is omitted, as the CDR3 cannot be located on it reliably, and the CDR3 follows TCRdb's listing. The J gene is TRBJ1-6, the V gene TRBV2. The CDR3 is made up of 9 amino acids, end residues included. Per germline, CDR1 SNHLY and CDR2 FYNNEI. CDR3: CASSDPLLS.

The chain employs TRBV12-3 or TRBV12-4 and TRBJ2-3; TRBD1 or TRBD2 may be the D gene (5 bases each). V gave up 7 bases and J gave up 0 bases, with 20 bases separating them. The CDR3 consists of 17 residues. CDR3 DNA: TGTGCCAGCACCGGGACGGGGCTGAACCCTAGCACAGATACGCAGTATTTT. The encoded protein is CASTGTGLNPSTDTQYF.